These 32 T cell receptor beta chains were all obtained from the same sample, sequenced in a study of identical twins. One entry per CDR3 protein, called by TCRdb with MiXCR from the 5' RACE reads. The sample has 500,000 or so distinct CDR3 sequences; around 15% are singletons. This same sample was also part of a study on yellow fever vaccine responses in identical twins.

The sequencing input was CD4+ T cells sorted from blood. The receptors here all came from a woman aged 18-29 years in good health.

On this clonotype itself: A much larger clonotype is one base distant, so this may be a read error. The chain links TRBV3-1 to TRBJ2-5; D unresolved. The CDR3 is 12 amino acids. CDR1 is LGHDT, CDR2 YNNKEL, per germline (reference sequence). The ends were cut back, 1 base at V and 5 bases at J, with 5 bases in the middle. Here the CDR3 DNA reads TGTGCCAGCAGCCAAGGGACGGAGACCCAGTACTTC. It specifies CASSQGTETQYF.

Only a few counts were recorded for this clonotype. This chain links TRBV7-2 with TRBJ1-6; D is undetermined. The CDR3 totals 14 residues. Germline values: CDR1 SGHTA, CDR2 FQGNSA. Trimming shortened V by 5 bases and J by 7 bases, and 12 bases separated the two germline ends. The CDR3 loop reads CASSPRAENSPLHF. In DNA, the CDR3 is TGTGCCAGCAGCCCGCGGGCAGAGAATTCACCCCTCCACTTT.

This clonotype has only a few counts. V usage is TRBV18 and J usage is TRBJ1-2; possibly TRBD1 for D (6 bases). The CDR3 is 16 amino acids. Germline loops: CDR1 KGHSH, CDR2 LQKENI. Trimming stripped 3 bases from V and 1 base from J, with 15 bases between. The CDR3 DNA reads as TGTGCCAGCTCACCCCCAGACAGGTCCTTTAACTATGGCTACACCTTC. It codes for CASSPPDRSFNYGYTF.

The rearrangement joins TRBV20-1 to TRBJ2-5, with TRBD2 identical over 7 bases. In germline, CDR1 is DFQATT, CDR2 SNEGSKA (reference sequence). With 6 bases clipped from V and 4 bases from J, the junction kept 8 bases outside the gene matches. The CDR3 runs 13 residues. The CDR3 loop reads CSARTPGGETQYF. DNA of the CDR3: TGCAGTGCCCGAACACCGGGGGGAGAGACCCAGTACTTC.

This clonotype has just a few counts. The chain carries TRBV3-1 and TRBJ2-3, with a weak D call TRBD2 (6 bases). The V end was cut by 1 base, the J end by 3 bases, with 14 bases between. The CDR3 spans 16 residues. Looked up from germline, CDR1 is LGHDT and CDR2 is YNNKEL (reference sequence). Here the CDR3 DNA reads TGTGCCAGCAGCCAAGGTCTAGCGTTGGGTACAGATACGCAGTATTTT. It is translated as CASSQGLALGTDTQYF.

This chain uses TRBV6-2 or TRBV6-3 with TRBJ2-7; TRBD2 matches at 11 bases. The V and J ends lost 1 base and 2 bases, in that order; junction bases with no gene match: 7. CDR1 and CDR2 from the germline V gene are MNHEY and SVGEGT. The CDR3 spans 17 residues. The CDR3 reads CASSYFKTSGTPYEQYF. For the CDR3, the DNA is TGTGCCAGCAGTTACTTCAAGACTAGCGGGACCCCCTACGAGCAGTACTTC.

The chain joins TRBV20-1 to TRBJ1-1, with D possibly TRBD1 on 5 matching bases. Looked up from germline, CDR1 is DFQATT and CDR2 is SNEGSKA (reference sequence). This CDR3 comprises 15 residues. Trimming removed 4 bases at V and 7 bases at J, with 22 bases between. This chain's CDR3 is CSATGRAEGMGEAFF. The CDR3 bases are TGCAGTGCTACGGGAAGGGCCGAGGGGATGGGTGAAGCTTTCTTT.

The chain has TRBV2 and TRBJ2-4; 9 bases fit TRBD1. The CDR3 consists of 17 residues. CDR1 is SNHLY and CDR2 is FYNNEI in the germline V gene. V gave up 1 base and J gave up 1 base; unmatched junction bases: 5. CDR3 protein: CASSEGQGGVAKNIQYF. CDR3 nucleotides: TGTGCCAGCAGTGAAGGACAGGGGGGTGTTGCCAAAAACATTCAGTACTTC.

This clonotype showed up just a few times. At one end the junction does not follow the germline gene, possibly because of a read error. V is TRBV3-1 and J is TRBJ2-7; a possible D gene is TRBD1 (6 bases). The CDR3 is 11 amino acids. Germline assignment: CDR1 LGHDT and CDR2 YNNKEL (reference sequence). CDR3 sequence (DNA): TGTGCCAGCAGCCTATCAGGGGAAGCACTCTTC. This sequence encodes CASSLSGEALF.

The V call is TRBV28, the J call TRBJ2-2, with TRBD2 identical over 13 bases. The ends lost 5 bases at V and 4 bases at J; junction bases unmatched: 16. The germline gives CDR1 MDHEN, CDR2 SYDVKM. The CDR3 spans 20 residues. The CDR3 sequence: CASSRGFTSGRAVVTGELFF. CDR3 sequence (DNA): TGTGCCAGCAGTAGGGGGTTTACTAGCGGGAGGGCCGTGGTCACCGGGGAGCTGTTTTTT.

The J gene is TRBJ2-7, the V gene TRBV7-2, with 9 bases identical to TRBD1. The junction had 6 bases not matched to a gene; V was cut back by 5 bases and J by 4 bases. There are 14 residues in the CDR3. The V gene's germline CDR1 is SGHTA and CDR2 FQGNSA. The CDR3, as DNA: TGTGCCAGCAGCGCCACAGGGGGCGAATACGAGCAGTACTTC. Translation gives CASSATGGEYEQYF.

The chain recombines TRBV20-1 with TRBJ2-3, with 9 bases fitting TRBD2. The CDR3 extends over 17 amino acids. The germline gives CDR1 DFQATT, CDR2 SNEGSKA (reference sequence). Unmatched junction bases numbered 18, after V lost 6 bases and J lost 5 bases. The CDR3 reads CSATLTLSGLAGDTQYF. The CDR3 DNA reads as TGCAGTGCCACCCTTACTCTTTCGGGACTAGCAGGAGATACGCAGTATTTT.

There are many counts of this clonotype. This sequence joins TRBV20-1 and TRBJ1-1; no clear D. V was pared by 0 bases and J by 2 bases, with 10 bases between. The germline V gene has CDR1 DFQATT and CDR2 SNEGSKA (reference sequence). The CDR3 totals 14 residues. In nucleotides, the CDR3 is TGCAGTGCTAGAGACCTTCGGACCAACACTGAAGCTTTCTTT. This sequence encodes CSARDLRTNTEAFF.

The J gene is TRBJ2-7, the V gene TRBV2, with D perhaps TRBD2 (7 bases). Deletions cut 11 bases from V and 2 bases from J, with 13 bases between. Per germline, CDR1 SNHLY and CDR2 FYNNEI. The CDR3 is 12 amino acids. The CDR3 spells CAYGGRTYEQYF. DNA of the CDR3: TGTGCCTACGGGGGGCGAACCTACGAGCAGTACTTC.

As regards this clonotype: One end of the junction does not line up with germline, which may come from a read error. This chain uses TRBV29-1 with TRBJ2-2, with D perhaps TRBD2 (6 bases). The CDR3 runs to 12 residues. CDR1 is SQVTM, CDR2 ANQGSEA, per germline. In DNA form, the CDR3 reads TGCAGCGTCCTTAGCGGCACCGGGGAGCTGTTCTTT. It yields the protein CSVLSGTGELFF.

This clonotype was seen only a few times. This chain's CDR3 is CASINAATGELFF. The CDR3 DNA reads as TGTGCCAGCATCAATGCCGCCACCGGGGAGCTGTTTTTT. This rearrangement joins TRBV12-3 or TRBV12-4 to TRBJ2-2; D unclear. CDR3 length equals 13 residues. V lost 7 bases and J 4 bases, leaving 10 bases between the germline ends.

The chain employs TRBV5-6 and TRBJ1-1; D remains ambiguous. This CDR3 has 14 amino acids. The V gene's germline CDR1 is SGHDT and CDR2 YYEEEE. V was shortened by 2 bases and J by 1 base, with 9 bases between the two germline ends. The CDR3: CASSFYSQNTEAFF. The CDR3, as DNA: TGTGCCAGCAGCTTTTACAGCCAGAACACTGAAGCTTTCTTT. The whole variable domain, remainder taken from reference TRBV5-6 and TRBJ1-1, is DAGVTQSPTHLIKTRGQQVTLRCSPKSGHDTVSWYQQALGQGPQFIFQYYEEEERQRGNFPDRFSGHQFPNYSSELNVNALLLGDSALYLCASSFYSQNTEAFFGQGTRLTVV.

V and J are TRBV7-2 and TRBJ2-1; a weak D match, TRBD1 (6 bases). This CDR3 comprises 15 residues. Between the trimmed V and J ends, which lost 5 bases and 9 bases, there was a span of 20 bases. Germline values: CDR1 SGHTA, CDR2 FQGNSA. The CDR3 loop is CASSLMVQGQSEQFF. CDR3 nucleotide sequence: TGTGCCAGCAGCCTCATGGTACAGGGCCAGAGTGAGCAGTTCTTC.

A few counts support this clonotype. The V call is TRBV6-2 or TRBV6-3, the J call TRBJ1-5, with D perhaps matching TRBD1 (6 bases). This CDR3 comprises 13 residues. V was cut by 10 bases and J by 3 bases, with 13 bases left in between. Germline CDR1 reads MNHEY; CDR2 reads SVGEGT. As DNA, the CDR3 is TGTGCCATCCACGACAGGCCCAATCAGCCCCAGCATTTT. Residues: CAIHDRPNQPQHF.

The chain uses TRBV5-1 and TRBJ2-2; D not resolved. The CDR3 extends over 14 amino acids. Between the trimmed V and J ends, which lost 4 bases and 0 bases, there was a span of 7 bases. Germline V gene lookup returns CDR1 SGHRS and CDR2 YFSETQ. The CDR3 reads CASSRNSNTGELFF. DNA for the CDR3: TGCGCCAGCAGCCGTAACTCGAACACCGGGGAGCTGTTTTTT. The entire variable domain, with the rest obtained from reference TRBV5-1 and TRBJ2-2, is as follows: KAGVTQTPRYLIKTRGQQVTLSCSPISGHRSVSWYQQTPGQGLQFLFEYFSETQRNKGNFPGRFSGRQFSNSRSEMNVSTLELGDSALYLCASSRNSNTGELFFGEGSRLTVL.

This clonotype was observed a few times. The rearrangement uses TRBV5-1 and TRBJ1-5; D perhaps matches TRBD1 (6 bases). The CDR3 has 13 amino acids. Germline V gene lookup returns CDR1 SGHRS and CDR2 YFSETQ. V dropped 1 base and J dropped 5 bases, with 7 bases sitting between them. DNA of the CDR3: TGCGCCAGCAGCTTGAACAGGGATCAGCCCCAGCATTTT. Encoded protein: CASSLNRDQPQHF.

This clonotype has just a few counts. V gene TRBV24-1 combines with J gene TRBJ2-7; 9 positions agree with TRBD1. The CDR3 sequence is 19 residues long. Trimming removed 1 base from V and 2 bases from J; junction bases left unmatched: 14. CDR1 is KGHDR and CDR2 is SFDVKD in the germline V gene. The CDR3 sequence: CATSDFRTGEVPHTYEQYF. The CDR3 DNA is TGTGCCACCAGTGATTTTCGGACAGGGGAGGTCCCACATACCTACGAGCAGTACTTC.

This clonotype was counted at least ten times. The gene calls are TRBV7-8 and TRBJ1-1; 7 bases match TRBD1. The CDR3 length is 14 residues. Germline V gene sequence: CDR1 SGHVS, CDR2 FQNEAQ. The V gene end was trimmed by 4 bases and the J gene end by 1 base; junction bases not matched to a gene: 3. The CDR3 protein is CASSYGTENTEAFF. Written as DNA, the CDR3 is TGTGCCAGCAGCTATGGGACAGAGAACACTGAAGCTTTCTTT.

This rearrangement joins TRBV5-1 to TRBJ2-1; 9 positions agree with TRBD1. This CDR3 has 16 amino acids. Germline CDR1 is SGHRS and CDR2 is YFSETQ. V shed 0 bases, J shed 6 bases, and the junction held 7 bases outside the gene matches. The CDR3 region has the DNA TGCGCCAGCAGCTTGGCCGGGACAGGGTTAGGCAATGAGCAGTTCTTC. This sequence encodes CASSLAGTGLGNEQFF.

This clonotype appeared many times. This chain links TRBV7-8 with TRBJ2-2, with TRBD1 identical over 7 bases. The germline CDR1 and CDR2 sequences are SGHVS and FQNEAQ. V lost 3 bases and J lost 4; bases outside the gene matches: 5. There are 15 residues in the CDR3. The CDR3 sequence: CASSFRGPGTGELFF. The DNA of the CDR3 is TGTGCCAGCAGCTTTAGGGGGCCTGGCACCGGGGAGCTGTTTTTT.

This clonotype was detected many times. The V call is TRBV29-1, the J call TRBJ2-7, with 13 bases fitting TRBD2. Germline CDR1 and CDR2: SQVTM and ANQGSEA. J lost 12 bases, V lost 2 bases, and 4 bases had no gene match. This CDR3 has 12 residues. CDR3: CSVEHGLAGVYF. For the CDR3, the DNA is TGCAGCGTTGAACATGGACTAGCGGGAGTGTACTTC.

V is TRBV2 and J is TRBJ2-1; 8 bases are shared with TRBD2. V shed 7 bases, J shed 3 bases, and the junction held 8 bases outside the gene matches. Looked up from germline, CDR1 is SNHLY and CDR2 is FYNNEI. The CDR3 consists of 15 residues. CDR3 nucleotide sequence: TGTGCCAGCACCAAGGGTACTAGCGGCTACAATGAGCAGTTCTTC. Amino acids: CASTKGTSGYNEQFF.

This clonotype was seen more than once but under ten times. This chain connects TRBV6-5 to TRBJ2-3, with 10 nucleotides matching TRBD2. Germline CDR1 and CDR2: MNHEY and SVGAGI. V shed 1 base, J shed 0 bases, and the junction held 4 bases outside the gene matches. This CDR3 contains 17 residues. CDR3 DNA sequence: TGTGCCAGCAGTTACTTCGGACTAGCGGAGAGCACAGATACGCAGTATTTT. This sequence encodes CASSYFGLAESTDTQYF.

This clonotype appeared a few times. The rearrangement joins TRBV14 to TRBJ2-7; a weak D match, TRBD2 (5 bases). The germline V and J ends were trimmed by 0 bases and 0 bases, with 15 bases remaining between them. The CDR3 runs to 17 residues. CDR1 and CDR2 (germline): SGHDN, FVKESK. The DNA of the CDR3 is TGTGCCAGCAGCCAAGATCCGAGGGCCTCCCTCTCCTACGAGCAGTACTTC. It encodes CASSQDPRASLSYEQYF. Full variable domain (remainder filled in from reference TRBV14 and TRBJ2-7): EAGVTQFPSHSVIEKGQTVTLRCDPISGHDNLYWYRRVMGKEIKFLLHFVKESKQDESGMPNNRFLAERTGGTYSTLKVQPAELEDSGVYFCASSQDPRASLSYEQYFGPGTRLTVT.

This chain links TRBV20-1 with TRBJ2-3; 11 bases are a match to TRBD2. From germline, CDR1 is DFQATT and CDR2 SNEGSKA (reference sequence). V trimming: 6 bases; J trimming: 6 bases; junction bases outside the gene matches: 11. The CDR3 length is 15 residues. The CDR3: CSAALAGGRRDTQYF. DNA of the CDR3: TGCAGTGCAGCTTTAGCGGGGGGGCGGCGGGATACGCAGTATTTT.

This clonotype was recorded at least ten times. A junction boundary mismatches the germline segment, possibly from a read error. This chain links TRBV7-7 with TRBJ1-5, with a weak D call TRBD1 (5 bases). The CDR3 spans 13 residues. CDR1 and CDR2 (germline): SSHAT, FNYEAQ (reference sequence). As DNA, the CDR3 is TGTGCTAGCAGCCCCGGGACTGACTCACCCCAGCATTTT. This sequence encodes CASSPGTDSPQHF.

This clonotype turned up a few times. Here the CDR3 DNA reads TGTGCCAGCAGTCGCCCCGGAGCGGGAGGGGCGGGTGAGCAGTTCTTC. Its protein product is CASSRPGAGGAGEQFF. The V gene is TRBV6-2 or TRBV6-3, the J gene TRBJ2-1; 10 nucleotides line up with TRBD2. In germline, CDR1 is MNHEY, CDR2 SVGEGT. This CDR3 has 16 amino acids. The V and J ends lost 5 bases and 9 bases, in that order; junction bases with no gene match: 13.